This T cell receptor (beta chain) was sequenced for a study of cytomegalovirus exposure and HLA in healthy donors. PCR amplification relied on 60 Vbeta primers (plus 13 Jbeta primers). Repertoires were generated with immunoSEQ multiplex PCR, while TCRdb's copy carries only in-frame clones and drops some. Of 130,000 or so clones in the sample, roughly 82% were seen once. The CDR3 consists of 13 residues. V was pared by 2 bases and J by 6 bases, with 3 bases of the junction left unmatched. This sequence originates from a woman in her late teens or twenties in good health and CMV-seropositive. The material sequenced was PBMCs. V usage is TRBV23-1 and J usage is TRBJ2-7; 8 nucleotides line up with TRBD1. TRBV23-1 qualifies as an ORF whose function is uncertain. The CDR3 DNA is TGCGCCAGCAGTCAAGCCCAGGGGGCCGAGCAGTACTTC. It encodes CASSQAQGAEQYF.